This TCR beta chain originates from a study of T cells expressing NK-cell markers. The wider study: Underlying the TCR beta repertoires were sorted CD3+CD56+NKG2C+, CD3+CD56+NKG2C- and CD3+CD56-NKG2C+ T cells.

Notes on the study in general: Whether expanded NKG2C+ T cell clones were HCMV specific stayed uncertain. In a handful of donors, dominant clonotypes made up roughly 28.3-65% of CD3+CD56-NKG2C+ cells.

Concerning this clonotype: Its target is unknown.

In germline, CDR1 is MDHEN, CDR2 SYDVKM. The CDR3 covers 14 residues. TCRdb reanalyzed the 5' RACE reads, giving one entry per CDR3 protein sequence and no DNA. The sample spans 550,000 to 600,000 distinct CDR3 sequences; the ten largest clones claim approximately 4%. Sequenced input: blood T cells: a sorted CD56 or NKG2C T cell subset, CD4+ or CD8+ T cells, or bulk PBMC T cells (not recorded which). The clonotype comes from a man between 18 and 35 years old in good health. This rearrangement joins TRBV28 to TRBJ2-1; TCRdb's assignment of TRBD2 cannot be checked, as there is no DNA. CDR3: CASSLRLATNEQFF.